A selection of T cell receptor beta chains follows, all from one sample in a study of blood T cell repertoires in COVID-19. Clones were sequenced by immunoSEQ multiplex PCR, and TCRdb holds only the in-frame ones, with some missing. The sample includes around 250,000 clones, about 86% seen only once; the top ten take around 3.6%. The sequencing input was peripheral blood. These receptors were collected from a man between 18 and 35 years old with active or convalescent COVID-19. CDR3s include the opening cysteine and the closing phenylalanine or tryptophan. The D gene is left open where the match is weak. Size values are once, few and many counts, or a class for expanded clones, and some rows have none.

>TRBV19|13|NA|TRBJ2-5|NA
CASSIHREETQYF
TGTGCCAGTAGTATTCACAGGGAAGAGACCCAGTACTTC
>TRBV13|18|once|TRBJ2-6|NA
CASSDRQARFSGANVLTF
TGTGCCAGCAGCGACCGACAGGCTCGATTTTCTGGGGCCAACGTCCTGACTTTC
>TRBV12-3/TRBV12-4|12|NA|TRBJ2-7|NA
CASSLRSYEQYF
TGTGCCAGCAGTTTGAGGTCCTACGAGCAGTACTTC
>TRBV7-9|15|NA|TRBJ1-3|TRBD1
CASSYGQGVGNTIYF
TGTGCCAGCAGCTACGGACAGGGAGTAGGAAACACCATATATTTT
>TRBV9|12|NA|TRBJ1-1|NA
CASSPVGAEAFF
TGTGCCAGCAGCCCGGTGGGAGCTGAAGCTTTCTTT
>TRBV20-1|11|once|TRBJ2-7|NA
CSAEVRYEQYF
TGCAGTGCCGAGGTCCGCTACGAGCAGTACTTC
>TRBV6-5|16|NA|TRBJ2-7|TRBD2
CASSYSLTGGLYEQYF
TGTGCCAGCAGTTACTCCCTCACCGGGGGGTTATACGAGCAGTACTTC
>TRBV7-9|17|many|TRBJ2-2|TRBD2
CASSQGLAGVGTGELFF
TGTGCCAGCAGCCAGGGACTAGCGGGAGTCGGGACCGGGGAGCTGTTTTTT
>TRBV18|18|NA|TRBJ1-1|NA
CASSPLWVGGKWTTEAFF
TGTGCCAGCTCTCCGCTCTGGGTAGGGGGTAAATGGACCACTGAAGCTTTCTTT
>TRBV3-1/TRBV3-2|14|NA|TRBJ2-2|NA
CASSPRVRTGELFF
TGTGCCAGCAGCCCGAGAGTGCGCACCGGGGAGCTGTTTTTT
>TRBV6-6|15|NA|TRBJ2-7|NA
CASSSPPGHSYEQYF
TGTGCCAGCAGTTCTCCTCCGGGACACTCCTACGAGCAGTACTTC
>TRBV5-6|16|NA|TRBJ2-1|TRBD2
CASSLGGRSSYNEQFF
TGTGCCAGCAGCTTGGGCGGGAGGAGCTCCTACAATGAGCAGTTCTTC
>TRBV6-4|13|NA|TRBJ2-1|NA
CASSLEVYNEQFF
TGTGCCAGCAGCCTGGAGGTCTACAATGAGCAGTTCTTC
>TRBV5-4|15|NA|TRBJ2-2|TRBD2
CASSLALAGTGELFF
TGTGCCAGCAGCTTGGCATTAGCGGGGACCGGGGAGCTGTTTTTT
>TRBV29-1|13|NA|TRBJ1-1|NA
CSGLGVRFTEAFF
TGCAGCGGGCTAGGGGTTCGGTTTACTGAAGCTTTCTTT
>TRBV6-1|13|NA|TRBJ1-5|NA
CASSERGNQPQHF
TGTGCCAGCAGTGAAAGGGGTAACCAGCCCCAGCATTTT
>TRBV27|15|NA|TRBJ2-7|TRBD2
CASSPGTSGVREQYF
TGTGCCAGCAGTCCTGGGACTAGCGGTGTGCGCGAGCAGTACTTC
>TRBV7-9|16|NA|TRBJ1-3|NA
CASSQEGAVLGNTIYF
TGTGCCAGCAGCCAGGAAGGGGCAGTTCTTGGAAACACCATATATTTT
>TRBV7-3|13|NA|TRBJ2-3|TRBD2
CASSWGGEDTQYF
TGTGCCAGCAGCTGGGGAGGGGAGGATACGCAGTATTTT
>TRBV5-1|13|NA|TRBJ1-3|NA
CASSSGIGNTIYF
TGCGCCAGCAGCAGCGGTATTGGAAACACCATATATTTT
>TRBV28|14|NA|TRBJ2-5|NA
CASSSLGQKETQYF
TGTGCCAGCAGTTCACTTGGACAGAAAGAGACCCAGTACTTC
>TRBV7-6|16|NA|TRBJ2-2|NA
CASSSRRGQRTGELFF
TGTGCCAGCAGCTCGAGGAGGGGACAGAGGACCGGGGAGCTGTTTTTT
>TRBV28|13|NA|TRBJ1-2|NA
CASSGGEGLRYTF
TGTGCCAGCAGTGGTGGGGAGGGCTTGCGCTACACCTTC
>TRBV19|13|NA|TRBJ2-7|NA
CASSITHFNEQYF
TGTGCCAGTAGTATAACTCACTTCAACGAGCAGTACTTC
>TRBV7-2|16|NA|TRBJ2-7|TRBD2
CASSLVGSGSSYEQYF
TGTGCCAGCAGCTTAGTAGGCAGCGGGAGCTCCTACGAGCAGTACTTC
>TRBV18|16|NA|TRBJ1-1|NA
CASSPPGGVLNTEAFF
TGTGCCAGCTCACCACCGGGAGGGGTTTTGAACACTGAAGCTTTCTTT
>TRBV6-5|14|NA|TRBJ1-4|NA
CASSYRGSNEKLFF
TGTGCCAGCAGTTACCGAGGGTCAAATGAAAAACTGTTTTTT
>TRBV29-1|14|NA|TRBJ1-1|NA
CSVGIGRGNTEAFF
TGCAGCGTTGGGATCGGGAGGGGGAACACTGAAGCTTTCTTT
>TRBV5-4|16|NA|TRBJ2-1|TRBD2
CASSWTSGRSYNEQFF
TGTGCCAGCAGCTGGACTAGCGGGAGGTCCTACAATGAGCAGTTCTTC
>TRBV2|17|NA|TRBJ1-5|TRBD1
CASTLTPGQGGEQPQHF
TGTGCCAGCACTCTTACGCCGGGACAGGGTGGGGAACAGCCCCAGCATTTT
>TRBV5-1|16|NA|TRBJ1-2|TRBD1
CASSFGPRPGTVGYTF
TGCGCCAGCAGCTTTGGCCCCAGGCCCGGGACAGTTGGCTACACCTTC